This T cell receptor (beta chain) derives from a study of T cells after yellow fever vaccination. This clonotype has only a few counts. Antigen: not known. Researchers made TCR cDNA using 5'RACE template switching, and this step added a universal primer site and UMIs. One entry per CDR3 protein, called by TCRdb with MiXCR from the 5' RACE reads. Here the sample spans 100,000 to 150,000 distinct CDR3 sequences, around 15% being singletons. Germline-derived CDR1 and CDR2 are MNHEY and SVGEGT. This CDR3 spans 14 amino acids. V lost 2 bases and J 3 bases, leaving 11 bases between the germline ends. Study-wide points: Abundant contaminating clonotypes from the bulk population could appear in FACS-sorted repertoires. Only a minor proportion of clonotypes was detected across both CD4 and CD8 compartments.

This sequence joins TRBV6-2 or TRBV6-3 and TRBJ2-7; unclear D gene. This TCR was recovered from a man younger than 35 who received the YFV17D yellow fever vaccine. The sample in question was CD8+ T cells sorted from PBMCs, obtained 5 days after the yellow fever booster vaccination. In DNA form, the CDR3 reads TGTGCCAGCAGTTACCTCCCGGAGAGCTACGAGCAGTACGTC. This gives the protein CASSYLPESYEQYV.